The 11 T cell receptor beta chains listed next were all sequenced from one sample in a study of blood T cell repertoires in COVID-19. Using immunoSEQ multiplex PCR, the repertoire was profiled, and TCRdb retains in-frame clones only, with some absent. The sample contains 100,000 to 150,000 clones, 85% of which appear only once. The sample consisted of peripheral blood. All receptors come from an elderly man with active or convalescent COVID-19.

The chain joins TRBV18 to TRBJ1-6; unclear D gene. Germline CDR1 is KGHSH and CDR2 is LQKENI. The CDR3 totals 14 residues. V lost 2 bases and J lost 7, with 9 bases in between. Written as DNA, the CDR3 is TGTGCCAGCTCACCAACACTGGGCAATTCACCCCTCCACTTT. Amino acids: CASSPTLGNSPLHF.

V gene TRBV4-1 combines with J gene TRBJ1-5, with 9 positions matching TRBD1. The V gene end was trimmed by 4 bases and the J gene end by 3 bases; junction bases not matched to a gene: 7. This CDR3 contains 16 residues. The germline V gene has CDR1 MGHRA and CDR2 YSYEKL. The CDR3 DNA reads as TGCGCCAGCAGCCCCAAGACAGGGGGTTTCAATCAGCCCCAGCATTTT. Residues: CASSPKTGGFNQPQHF.

V and J are TRBV5-1 and TRBJ2-6; possible D gene TRBD1, 5 bases. Between the trimmed V and J ends, which lost 3 bases and 0 bases, there was a span of 13 bases. This CDR3 is built from 17 residues. The germline CDR1 and CDR2 sequences are SGHRS and YFSETQ. CDR3 sequence: CASSSILDSSGANVLTF. DNA for the CDR3: TGCGCCAGCAGCTCGATTTTAGACAGCTCTGGGGCCAACGTCCTGACTTTC. Variable domain in full (rest from reference TRBV5-1 and TRBJ2-6): KAGVTQTPRYLIKTRGQQVTLSCSPISGHRSVSWYQQTPGQGLQFLFEYFSETQRNKGNFPGRFSGRQFSNSRSEMNVSTLELGDSALYLCASSSILDSSGANVLTFGAGSRLTVL.

This chain connects TRBV24-1 to TRBJ2-1, with 8 bases matching TRBD1. After removal of 3 bases from V and 8 bases from J, the junction contained 5 bases not matched to a gene. In germline, CDR1 is KGHDR, CDR2 SFDVKD. There are 14 residues in the CDR3. CDR3 bases: TGTGCCACCAGTGATCCCGGACAGGGCTATGAGCAGTTCTTC. It specifies CATSDPGQGYEQFF.

The chain employs TRBV11-2 and TRBJ2-3; tentatively, D is TRBD2 (6 bases). CDR1 is SGHAT and CDR2 is FQNNGV in the germline V gene. V was clipped by 3 bases and J by 2 bases, with 9 bases between them. This CDR3 has 14 residues. The CDR3 nucleotides read TGTGCCAGCAGCTTCGGCGGGAACACAGATACGCAGTATTTT. Protein sequence: CASSFGGNTDTQYF.

The J gene is TRBJ1-2, the V gene TRBV6-5; 7 nucleotides match TRBD1. The CDR3 runs to 14 residues. Trimming cost V 0 bases and J 6 bases; bases outside gene matches: 4. Germline CDR1 is MNHEY and CDR2 is SVGAGI. The CDR3 loop is CASSYSEGANGYTF. Here the CDR3 DNA reads TGTGCCAGCAGTTACTCAGAGGGGGCGAATGGCTACACCTTC.

This chain uses TRBV5-1 with TRBJ1-1; D remains ambiguous. Germline V lookup: CDR1 SGHRS, CDR2 YFSETQ. V lost 1 base and J 1 base, leaving 5 bases between the germline ends. The CDR3 is 13 amino acids. The CDR3 here is CASSLSKNTEAFF. CDR3 nucleotides: TGCGCCAGCAGCTTGTCCAAGAACACTGAAGCTTTCTTT.

The chain employs TRBV5-1 and TRBJ1-3, with D perhaps matching TRBD1 (6 bases). CDR1 and CDR2 from the germline V gene are SGHRS and YFSETQ. V was shortened by 4 bases and J by 5 bases, with 16 bases between the two germline ends. The CDR3 has 15 residues. The CDR3 nucleotides read TGCGCCAGCAGCCTCCCGGCAGGGGATAGAAACACCATATATTTT. Translation gives CASSLPAGDRNTIYF.

This clone appeared a few times. The chain employs TRBV7-9 and TRBJ2-1; D gene ambiguous. The length of the CDR3 is 16 residues. The V and J ends lost 1 base and 6 bases respectively, with 16 bases between them. Germline values: CDR1 SEHNR, CDR2 FQNEAQ (reference sequence). The CDR3 nucleotides read TGTGCCAGCAGCTTAGGGCGGCCTTATAAGGCCAATGAGCAGTTCTTC. Protein sequence: CASSLGRPYKANEQFF.

V and J are TRBV27 and TRBJ2-5; 9 nucleotides align to TRBD1. Germline lookup yields CDR1 MNHEY and CDR2 SMNVEV (reference sequence). V was clipped by 4 bases and J by 3 bases; unmatched bases: 12. CDR3 length: 17 residues. CDR3 sequence reads: CASSSRGGQGKEETQYF. As DNA, the CDR3 is TGTGCCAGCAGTTCGCGTGGGGGACAGGGCAAGGAAGAGACCCAGTACTTC.

CDR3 region: CASSPWDRGLYEQYF. The DNA for the CDR3 is TGTGCCAGCTCACCGTGGGACAGGGGGCTCTACGAGCAGTACTTC. The chain joins TRBV18 to TRBJ2-7; 12 bases match TRBD1. Germline lookup yields CDR1 KGHSH and CDR2 LQKENI. After removal of 3 bases from V and 3 bases from J, the junction contained 3 bases not matched to a gene. The CDR3 sequence is 15 residues long.